This T cell receptor beta chain was observed in a study of T cell repertoires in cytomegalovirus infection. The wider study: TCR beta signatures that were public indicated CMV infection and matching HLA type. Findings and caveats of the study: CMV-specific HLA-C-restricted TCR beta clonotypes dominated the ex vivo response. Summed public TCR beta family frequency identified CMV carriers bearing the relevant HLA.

This clonotype was detected ten times or more. Its matching antigen is unknown. V was trimmed by 4 bases and J by 4 bases, leaving 8 bases between them. CDR1 is SGHVS, CDR2 FNYEAQ, per germline. This CDR3 has 13 residues. One entry per CDR3 protein, called by TCRdb with MiXCR from the reads. The table includes some 680,000 distinct CDR3 sequences, roughly a third detected once. Sequenced: PBMCs. This rearrangement joins TRBV7-6 to TRBJ1-3; D not resolved. This TCR was sampled from a human donor in good health (CMV status not recorded). Some clones in this sample may be carry-over from other donors' samples. CDR3 loop: CASSSSEGNTIYF. As DNA, the CDR3 is TGTGCCAGCAGCTCCTCCGAAGGAAACACCATATATTTT.